This TCR beta chain was observed in a study of tumor-infiltrating lymphocytes in primary liver carcinoma. Overall study context: The patient population consisted of men and women between 30 and 69 years of age.

As concerns this clonotype: This clone may be a read error of a much larger clone one base away.

Germline DNA was extracted alongside blood RNA, which was obtained from unsorted whole blood. The germline CDR1 and CDR2 sequences are MNHEY and SVGEGT. The CDR3 sequence is 16 residues long. A primer matching the constant region was used to make TCR beta cDNA from approximately 500 ng of total RNA. Three nested multiplex PCR rounds, a slightly modified ARM-PCR method, built the TCR beta libraries. TRBV1-TRBV30 forward primers paired with a C-beta reverse primer were used in the first two PCR rounds, which ran approximately 10 cycles each. TCRdb used MiXCR to reprocess the multiplex PCR reads, holding one entry per CDR3 protein. The sample consists of hundreds of thousands of distinct CDR3 sequences, roughly two thirds of them appearing once.

The chain links TRBV6-2 or TRBV6-3 to TRBJ2-1, with TRBD2 matching 12 bases. Sequencing was carried out using peripheral blood. This TCR was sampled from a middle-aged man with primary liver carcinoma and hepatitis B virus infection. Here the CDR3 DNA reads TGTGTCAGCAGCCGAGGACTAGCGGGAACCTACAATGAGCAGTTCTTC. It codes for CVSSRGLAGTYNEQFF.